A single T cell receptor (beta chain) is shown here with its context. Antigen: not known. Several immunoSEQ plates held equal portions of the genomic DNA taken from each subset. Template for every sorted-subset replicate PCR totaled about 0.2 ug DNA, approximately 30,000 T cell genomes. Only in-frame clones appear in the TCRdb table, and some are missing; sequencing was by immunoSEQ multiplex PCR. The sample contains some 2.3 million clones, 85% to 95% of which appear only once. V lost 3 bases to trimming and J lost 6 bases; unmatched junction nucleotides: 5. The length of the CDR3 is 15 residues. Germline CDR1 reads MGHDK; CDR2 reads SYGVNS. A CD45RA+ naive subset and a CD45RA-negative memory subset were split from CD4+ cells. This entry is derived from a study of shared clonotypes between healthy human individuals. Findings and caveats of the study: In general, naive subsets displayed greater estimated richness than memory subsets did.

Material for sequencing was naive CD4+ T cells from PBMCs. Indicated subset: CD45RA+ positively selected. The sequence derives from a man younger than 35 in good health. Some clones in this sample may be carry-over from other donors' samples. This sequence joins TRBV25-1 and TRBJ2-2; 9 positions agree with TRBD1. CDR3 coding DNA: TGTGCCAGCAGTGATGGGACAGGGTCACCCGGGGAGCTGTTTTTT. It codes for CASSDGTGSPGELFF.